These 12 T cell receptor beta chains share one sample of origin, sequenced in a study of CD8 T cells in ankylosing spondylitis. General observations from the study: Typical of ankylosing spondylitis blood, it appeared, was a TCR beta motif of roughly eight highly homologous variants.

TCRdb analysed the 5' RACE reads with MiXCR anew, one entry per CDR3 protein. The sample has some 200,000 distinct CDR3 sequences, 7% to 8% seen once. These receptors' targets are unknown. The sample was blood, either unsorted or a sorted T cell fraction (not recorded which). These receptors were taken from a male donor with ankylosing spondylitis.

The chain combines TRBV15 with TRBJ1-1; 10 bases align to TRBD1. Germline lookup yields CDR1 LNHNV and CDR2 YYDKDF (reference sequence). Trimming removed 1 base from V and 1 base from J; junction bases left unmatched: 6. This CDR3 contains 17 residues. The CDR3 reads CATSRGGTGVANTEAFF. The CDR3 nucleotides are TGTGCCACCAGCAGAGGGGGGACAGGGGTGGCGAACACTGAAGCTTTCTTT.

This clonotype was counted many times. This chain links TRBV3-1 with TRBJ1-1, with D hard to call. V was cut by 8 bases and J by 3 bases, with 13 bases left in between. Germline loops: CDR1 LGHDT, CDR2 YNNKEL (reference sequence). The CDR3 has 13 residues. The CDR3 is CASRGEGDTEAFF. In DNA form, the CDR3 reads TGTGCCAGCCGCGGGGAAGGTGACACTGAAGCTTTCTTT.

In this sample, this clonotype turned up many times. The V and J genes are TRBV9 and TRBJ1-5, with a possible D match to TRBD1 (5 bases). This CDR3 is built from 15 residues. The germline V gene encodes CDR1 SGDLS and CDR2 YYNGEE. V dropped 1 base and J dropped 7 bases, with 15 bases sitting between them. DNA of the CDR3: TGTGCCAGCAGCGTAAGGCCAGGGTTTGGACAGCCCCAGCATTTT. Its protein is CASSVRPGFGQPQHF.

The J gene is TRBJ2-2, the V gene TRBV18; no clear D. Germline V gives CDR1 KGHSH, CDR2 LQKENI. This CDR3 contains 15 residues. Trimming cost V 1 base and J 7 bases, with 13 bases left between them. The CDR3 nucleotides read TGTGCCAGCTCACCACTTGCCCGGAAGGACGGGGAGCTGTTTTTT. Residues: CASSPLARKDGELFF.

Many counts were recorded for this clonotype. This chain links TRBV25-1 with TRBJ1-2; D gene uncertain. CDR3 length equals 13 residues. V lost 4 bases to trimming and J lost 4 bases, with 10 bases between them. CDR1 MGHDK and CDR2 SYGVNS come from the germline V gene. The CDR3 bases are TGTGCCAGCAGTGGCCCCCTGATCTATGGCTACACCTTC. Its translation is CASSGPLIYGYTF.

V gene TRBV7-9 combines with J gene TRBJ2-1; D ambiguous. CDR1 and CDR2 from the germline V gene are SEHNR and FQNEAQ (reference sequence). The CDR3 sequence is 13 residues long. V lost 6 bases, J lost 15 bases, and 21 bases lay in between. CDR3 region: CASSPELERRRFF. DNA for the CDR3: TGTGCCAGCAGTCCCGAGTTGGAGAGGCGGCGGTTCTTC.

This clonotype was detected many times. The genes are TRBV6-2 or TRBV6-3 and TRBJ2-7; no reliable D call. Germline CDR1 is MNHEY and CDR2 is SVGEGT. The V gene lost 0 bases and the J gene lost 0 bases, with 9 bases spanning the gap. The CDR3 contains 15 residues. The CDR3 loop is CASSYSIVRSYEQYF. CDR3 nucleotide sequence: TGTGCCAGCAGTTACTCGATCGTGCGCTCCTACGAGCAGTACTTC.

This sequence joins TRBV4-2 and TRBJ1-2; D may be TRBD1 (5 bases). In germline, CDR1 is LGHNA, CDR2 YNFKEQ. CDR3 length equals 13 residues. The ends were cut back, 3 bases at V and 5 bases at J, with 10 bases in the middle. CDR3 loop: CASSQGTTYGYTF. The CDR3 DNA follows: TGTGCCAGCAGCCAGGGGACGACATATGGCTACACCTTC.

There are a few counts of this clonotype. The chain combines TRBV29-1 with TRBJ2-2; TRBD1 matches at 10 bases. J lost 6 bases, V lost 5 bases, and 12 bases had no gene match. There are 16 residues in the CDR3. The germline gives CDR1 SQVTM, CDR2 ANQGSEA. The CDR3 coding sequence is TGCAGCGTTTTCCCCCTAAGCGGGACAGGGGCCGGGGAGCTGTTTTTT. Translation: CSVFPLSGTGAGELFF.

The rearrangement uses TRBV7-9 and TRBJ2-7, with TRBD2 identical over 14 bases. The CDR3 has 15 residues. V shed 5 bases, J shed 5 bases, and the junction held 5 bases outside the gene matches. The germline V gene encodes CDR1 SEHNR and CDR2 FQNEAQ (reference sequence). The CDR3 sequence: CASSPGTSGSNEQYF. The CDR3 nucleotides are TGTGCCAGCAGCCCCGGGACTAGCGGGAGTAACGAGCAGTACTTC.

This clonotype was counted at least ten times. The chain is built from TRBV4-2 and TRBJ2-1; no clear D. V shed 1 base and J shed 4 bases, with 8 bases lying between them. The CDR3 is 14 residues long. The germline V gene has CDR1 LGHNA and CDR2 YNFKEQ. Here the CDR3 reads CASSQGEVYNEQFF. The CDR3, as DNA: TGTGCCAGCAGCCAAGGAGAGGTGTACAATGAGCAGTTCTTC.

This clonotype was observed a few times. The gene calls are TRBV7-8 and TRBJ1-6; 7 bases map to TRBD1. After removal of 2 bases from V and 5 bases from J, the junction contained 3 bases not matched to a gene. Germline V gene lookup returns CDR1 SGHVS and CDR2 FQNEAQ. The CDR3 covers 15 residues. CDR3 nucleotide sequence: TGTGCCAGCAGCTTAACCGGGACAGATAATTCACCCCTCCACTTT. This codes for CASSLTGTDNSPLHF.